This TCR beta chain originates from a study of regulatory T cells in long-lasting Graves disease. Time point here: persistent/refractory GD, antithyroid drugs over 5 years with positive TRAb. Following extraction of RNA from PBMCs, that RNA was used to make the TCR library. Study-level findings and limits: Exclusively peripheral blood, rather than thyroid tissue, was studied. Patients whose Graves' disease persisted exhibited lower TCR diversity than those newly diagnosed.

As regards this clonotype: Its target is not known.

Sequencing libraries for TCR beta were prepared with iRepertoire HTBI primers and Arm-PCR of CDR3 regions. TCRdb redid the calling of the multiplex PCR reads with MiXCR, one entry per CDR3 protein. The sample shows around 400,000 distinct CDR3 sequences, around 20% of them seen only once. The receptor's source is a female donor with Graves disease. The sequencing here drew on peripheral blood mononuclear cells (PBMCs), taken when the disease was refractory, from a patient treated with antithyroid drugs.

For the CDR3, the DNA is TGTGCCACCAGACTAGCGGGAGGTCCCGATGAGCAGTTCTTC. It codes for CATRLAGGPDEQFF. This rearrangement joins TRBV2 to TRBJ2-1; TRBD2 agrees at 13 bases. The V gene end was trimmed by 10 bases and the J gene end by 8 bases; junction bases not matched to a gene: 8. From germline, CDR1 is SNHLY and CDR2 FYNNEI. This CDR3 region has 14 residues.